The following is a T cell receptor beta chain sequence with its context. Its matching antigen is unknown. The data were taken from a study of cytomegalovirus exposure and HLA in healthy donors. Study findings and constraints: Altogether, around 160 TCR beta chains were recorded as cytomegalovirus-associated. Later work showed greater clonal expansion in HLA-associated TCR beta chains than in equally common others.

CDR1 is WNHNN, CDR2 SYGVQD, per germline (reference sequence). V gave up 4 bases and J gave up 4 bases; unmatched junction bases: 4. The CDR3 is 15 residues long. PCR involved 60 Vbeta and 13 Jbeta primers. Method: immunoSEQ multiplex PCR; TCRdb's copy keeps in-frame clones and lacks some. Counted here are roughly 82,000 clones, about 74% occurring once; the ten biggest clones make up roughly 6.1%. This clonotype originated in a woman between 50 and 59 years old in good health and CMV-seropositive. The chain employs TRBV10-1 and TRBJ1-5; 10 bases are shared with TRBD1. Sequenced input: PBMCs. This CDR3 is CASSGGQGRNQPQHF. In nucleotides, the CDR3 is TGCGCCAGCAGTGGGGGACAGGGGAGGAATCAGCCCCAGCATTTT.